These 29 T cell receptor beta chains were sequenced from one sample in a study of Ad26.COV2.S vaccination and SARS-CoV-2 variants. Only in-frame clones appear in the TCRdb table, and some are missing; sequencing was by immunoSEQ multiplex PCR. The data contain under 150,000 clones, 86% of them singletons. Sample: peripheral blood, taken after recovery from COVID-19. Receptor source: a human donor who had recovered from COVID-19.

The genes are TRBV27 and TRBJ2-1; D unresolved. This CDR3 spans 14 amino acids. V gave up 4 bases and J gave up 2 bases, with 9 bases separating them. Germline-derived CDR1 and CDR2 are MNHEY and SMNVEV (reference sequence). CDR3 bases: TGTGCCAGCAGTTCGCCTAGTCCCTACAATGAGCAGTTCTTC. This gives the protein CASSSPSPYNEQFF.

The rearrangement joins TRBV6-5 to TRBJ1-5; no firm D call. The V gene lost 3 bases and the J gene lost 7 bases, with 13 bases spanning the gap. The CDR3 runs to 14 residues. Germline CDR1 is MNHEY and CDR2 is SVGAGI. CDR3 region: CASSYGLSGQPQHF. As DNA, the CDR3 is TGTGCCAGCAGTTATGGTCTGAGTGGGCAGCCCCAGCATTTT.

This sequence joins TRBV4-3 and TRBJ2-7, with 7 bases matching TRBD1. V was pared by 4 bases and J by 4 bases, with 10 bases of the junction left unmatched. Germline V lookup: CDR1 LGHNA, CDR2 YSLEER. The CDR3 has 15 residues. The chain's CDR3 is CASSPRQGSGYEQYF. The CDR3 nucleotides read TGCGCCAGCAGCCCGAGACAGGGAAGTGGGTACGAGCAGTACTTC.

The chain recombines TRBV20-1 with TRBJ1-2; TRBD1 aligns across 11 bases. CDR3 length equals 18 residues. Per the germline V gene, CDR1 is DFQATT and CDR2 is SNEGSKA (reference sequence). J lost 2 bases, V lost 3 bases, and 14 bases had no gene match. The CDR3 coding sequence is TGCAGTGCTAGTATGTGGGGACAGGGGGGGAATTCGAACTATGGCTACACCTTC. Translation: CSASMWGQGGNSNYGYTF.

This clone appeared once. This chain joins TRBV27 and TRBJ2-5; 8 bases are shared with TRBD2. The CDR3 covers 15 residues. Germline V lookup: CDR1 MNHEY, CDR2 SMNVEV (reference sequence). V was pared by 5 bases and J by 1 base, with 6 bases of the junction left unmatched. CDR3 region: CASSISGGIQETQYF. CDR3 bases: TGTGCCAGCAGTATCAGCGGGGGAATCCAAGAGACCCAGTACTTC.

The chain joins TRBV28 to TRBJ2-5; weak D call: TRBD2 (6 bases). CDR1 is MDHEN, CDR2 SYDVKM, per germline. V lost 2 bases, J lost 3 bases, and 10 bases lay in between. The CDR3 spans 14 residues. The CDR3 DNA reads TGTGCCAGCAGTTTACTGGGCGGGGAAGAGACCCAGTACTTC. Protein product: CASSLLGGEETQYF.

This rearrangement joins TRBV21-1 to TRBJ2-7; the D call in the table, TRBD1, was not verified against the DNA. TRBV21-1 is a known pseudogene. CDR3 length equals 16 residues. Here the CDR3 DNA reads TGTGCCAGCAGCAGGGACAGGGAACATCCCCTCTACGAGCAGTACTTC. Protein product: CASSRDREHPLYEQYF.

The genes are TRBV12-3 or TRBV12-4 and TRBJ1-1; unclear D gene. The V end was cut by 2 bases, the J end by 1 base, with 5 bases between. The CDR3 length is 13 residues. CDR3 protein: CASSLTANTEAFF. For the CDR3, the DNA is TGTGCCAGCAGTTTAACGGCGAACACTGAAGCTTTCTTT.

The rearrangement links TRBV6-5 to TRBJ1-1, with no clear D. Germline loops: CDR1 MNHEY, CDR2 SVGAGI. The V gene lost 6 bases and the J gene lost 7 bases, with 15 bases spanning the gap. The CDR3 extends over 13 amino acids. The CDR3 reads CASRAPGRLEAFF. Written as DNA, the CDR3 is TGTGCCAGCAGGGCCCCAGGAAGACTTGAAGCTTTCTTT.

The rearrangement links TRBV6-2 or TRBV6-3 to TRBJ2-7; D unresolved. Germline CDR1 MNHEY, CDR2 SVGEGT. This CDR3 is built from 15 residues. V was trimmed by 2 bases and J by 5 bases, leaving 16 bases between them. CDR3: CASSYPFKDLNEQYF. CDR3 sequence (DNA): TGTGCCAGCAGTTACCCCTTTAAGGACCTGAACGAGCAGTACTTC.

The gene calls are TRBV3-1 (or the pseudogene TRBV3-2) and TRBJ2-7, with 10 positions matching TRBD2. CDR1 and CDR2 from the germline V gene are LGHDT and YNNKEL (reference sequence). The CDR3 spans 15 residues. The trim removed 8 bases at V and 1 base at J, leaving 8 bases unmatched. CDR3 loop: CASGSGGAGSYEQYF. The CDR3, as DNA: TGTGCCAGCGGGAGCGGGGGGGCAGGGTCCTACGAGCAGTACTTC.

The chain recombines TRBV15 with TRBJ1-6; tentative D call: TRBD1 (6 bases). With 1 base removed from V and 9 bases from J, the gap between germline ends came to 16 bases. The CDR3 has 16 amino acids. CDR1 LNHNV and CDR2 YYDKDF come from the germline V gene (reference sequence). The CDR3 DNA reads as TGTGCCACCAGCAGAGGAATGGGACACGGCCGTTCACCCCTCCACTTT. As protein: CATSRGMGHGRSPLHF.

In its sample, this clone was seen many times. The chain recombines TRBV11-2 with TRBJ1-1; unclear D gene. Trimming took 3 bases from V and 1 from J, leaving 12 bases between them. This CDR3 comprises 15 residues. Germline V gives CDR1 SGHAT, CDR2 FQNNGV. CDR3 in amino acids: CASSFPLSGNTEAFF. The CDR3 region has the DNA TGTGCCAGCAGCTTCCCTCTGTCCGGGAACACTGAAGCTTTCTTT.

The CDR3 sequence: CASSQGRSSAFRSQHF. As DNA, the CDR3 is TGTGCCAGCAGCCAGGGACGGTCATCAGCTTTCAGGTCCCAGCATTTT. The rearrangement uses TRBV28 and TRBJ1-5, with D perhaps matching TRBD1 (5 bases). CDR3 length: 16 amino acids. V lost 6 bases and J 11 bases, leaving 26 bases between the germline ends. Per the germline V gene, CDR1 is MDHEN and CDR2 is SYDVKM. The variable domain in full, with the rest retrieved from reference TRBV28 and TRBJ1-5, is DVKVTQSSRYLVKRTGEKVFLECVQDMDHENMFWYRQDPGLGLRLIYFSYDVKMKEKGDIPEGYSVSREKKERFSLILESASTNQTSMYLCASSQGRSSAFRSQHFGDGTRLSIL.

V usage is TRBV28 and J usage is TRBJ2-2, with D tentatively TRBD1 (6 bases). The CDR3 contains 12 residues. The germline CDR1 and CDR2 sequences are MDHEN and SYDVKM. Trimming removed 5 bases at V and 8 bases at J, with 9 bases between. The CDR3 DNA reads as TGTGCCAGCAGTGTAACAGGGGGGGAGCTGTTTTTT. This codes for CASSVTGGELFF.

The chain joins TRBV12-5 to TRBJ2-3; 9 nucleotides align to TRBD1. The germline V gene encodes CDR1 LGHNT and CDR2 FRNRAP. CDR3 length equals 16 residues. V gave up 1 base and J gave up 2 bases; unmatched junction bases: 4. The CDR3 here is CASGLGGQGPTDTQYF. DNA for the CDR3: TGTGCTAGTGGTTTGGGGGGACAGGGACCCACAGATACGCAGTATTTT.

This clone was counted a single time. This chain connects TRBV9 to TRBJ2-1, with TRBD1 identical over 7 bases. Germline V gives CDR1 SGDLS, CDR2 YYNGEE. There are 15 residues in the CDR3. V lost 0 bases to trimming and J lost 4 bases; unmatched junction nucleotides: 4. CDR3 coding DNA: TGTGCCAGCAGCGTAGGACAGGGCATATACAATGAGCAGTTCTTC. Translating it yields CASSVGQGIYNEQFF. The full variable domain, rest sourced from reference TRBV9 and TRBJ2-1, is DSGVTQTPKHLITATGQRVTLRCSPRSGDLSVYWYQQSLDQGLQFLIQYYNGEERAKGNILERFSAQQFPDLHSELNLSSLELGDSALYFCASSVGQGIYNEQFFGPGTRLTVL.

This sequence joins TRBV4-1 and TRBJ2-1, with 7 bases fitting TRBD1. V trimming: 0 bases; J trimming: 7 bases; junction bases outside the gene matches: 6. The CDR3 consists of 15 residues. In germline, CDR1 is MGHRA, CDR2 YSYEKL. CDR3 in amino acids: CASSQEETGMNEQFF. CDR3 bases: TGCGCCAGCAGCCAAGAGGAGACAGGGATGAATGAGCAGTTCTTC.

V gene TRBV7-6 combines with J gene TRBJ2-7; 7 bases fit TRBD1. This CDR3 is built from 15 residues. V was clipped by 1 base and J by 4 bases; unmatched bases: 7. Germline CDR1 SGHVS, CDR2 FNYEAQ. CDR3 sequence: CASSLESGQHYEQYF. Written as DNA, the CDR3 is TGTGCCAGCAGCTTAGAATCGGGACAGCATTACGAGCAGTACTTC.

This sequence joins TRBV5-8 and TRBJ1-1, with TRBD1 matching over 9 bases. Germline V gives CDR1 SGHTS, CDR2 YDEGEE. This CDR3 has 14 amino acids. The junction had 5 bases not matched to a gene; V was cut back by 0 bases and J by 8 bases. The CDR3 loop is CASSLGQGGEEAFF. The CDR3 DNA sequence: TGTGCCAGCAGCTTGGGACAGGGGGGGGAGGAAGCTTTCTTT.

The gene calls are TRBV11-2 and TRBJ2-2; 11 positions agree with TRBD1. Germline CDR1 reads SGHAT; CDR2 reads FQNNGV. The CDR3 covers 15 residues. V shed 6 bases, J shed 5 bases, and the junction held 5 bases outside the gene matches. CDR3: CASRRTGGRTGELFF. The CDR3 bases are TGTGCCAGCAGGCGGACAGGGGGCCGGACCGGGGAGCTGTTTTTT.

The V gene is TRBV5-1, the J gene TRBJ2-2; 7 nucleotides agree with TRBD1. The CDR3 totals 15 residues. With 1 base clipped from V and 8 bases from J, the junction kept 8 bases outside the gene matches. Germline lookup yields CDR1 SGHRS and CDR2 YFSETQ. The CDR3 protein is CASSLRPEGAGELFF. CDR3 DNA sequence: TGCGCCAGCAGCTTGAGACCCGAGGGGGCGGGGGAGCTGTTTTTT.

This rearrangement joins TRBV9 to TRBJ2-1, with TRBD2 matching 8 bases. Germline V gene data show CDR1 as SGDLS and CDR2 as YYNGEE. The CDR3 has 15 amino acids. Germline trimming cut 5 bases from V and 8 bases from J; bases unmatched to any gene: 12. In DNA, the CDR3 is TGTGCCAGCAGTAGACTAGCGTCAAGGTATGATGAGCAGTTCTTC. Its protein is CASSRLASRYDEQFF.

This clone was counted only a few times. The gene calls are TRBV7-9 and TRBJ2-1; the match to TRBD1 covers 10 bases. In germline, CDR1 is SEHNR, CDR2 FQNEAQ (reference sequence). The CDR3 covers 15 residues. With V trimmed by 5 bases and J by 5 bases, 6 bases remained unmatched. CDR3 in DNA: TGTGCCAGCAGCCTGGGGACAGGGGTCGACAATGAGCAGTTCTTC. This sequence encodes CASSLGTGVDNEQFF.

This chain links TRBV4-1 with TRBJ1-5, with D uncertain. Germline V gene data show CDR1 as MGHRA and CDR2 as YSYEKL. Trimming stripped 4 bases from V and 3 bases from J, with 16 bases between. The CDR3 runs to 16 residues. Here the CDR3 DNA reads TGCGCCAGCAGCCGTCTTCCCCGGACCGACAATCAGCCCCAGCATTTT. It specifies CASSRLPRTDNQPQHF.

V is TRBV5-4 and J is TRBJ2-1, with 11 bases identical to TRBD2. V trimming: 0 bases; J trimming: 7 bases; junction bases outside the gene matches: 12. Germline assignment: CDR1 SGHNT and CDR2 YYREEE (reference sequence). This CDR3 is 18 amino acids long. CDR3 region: CASSLEGASGGRGNEQFF. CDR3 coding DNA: TGTGCCAGCAGCTTGGAAGGTGCTAGCGGGGGGCGGGGGAATGAGCAGTTCTTC.

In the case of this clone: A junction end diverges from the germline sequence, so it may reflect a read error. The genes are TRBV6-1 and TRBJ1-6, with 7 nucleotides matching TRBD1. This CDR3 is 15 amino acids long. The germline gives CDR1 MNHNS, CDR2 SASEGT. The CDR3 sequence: CASSQADRDNSPLHF. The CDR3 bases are TGTGCCAGCAGTCAAGCCGACAGGGATAATTCACCCCTCCACTTT.

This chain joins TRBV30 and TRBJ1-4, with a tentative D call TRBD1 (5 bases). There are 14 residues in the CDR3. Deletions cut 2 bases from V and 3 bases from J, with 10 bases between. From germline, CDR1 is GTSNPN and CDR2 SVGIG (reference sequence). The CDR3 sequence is CAWSPGLANEKLFF. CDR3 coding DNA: TGTGCCTGGAGTCCAGGGTTGGCTAATGAAAAACTGTTTTTT.

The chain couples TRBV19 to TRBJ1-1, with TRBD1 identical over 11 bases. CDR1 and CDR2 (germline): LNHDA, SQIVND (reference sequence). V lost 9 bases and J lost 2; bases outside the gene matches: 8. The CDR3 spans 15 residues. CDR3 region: CASTRTGGSNTEAFF. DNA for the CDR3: TGTGCCAGCACCAGGACAGGGGGCTCCAACACTGAAGCTTTCTTT.